This TCR beta chain is from a study of early T cells in non-severe SARS-CoV-2 infection. Overall study: Alpha and beta chains were unpaired, from unsorted whole-blood bulk RNA.

Study conclusions and caveats: Anti-spike CD8 responses were favored by VDJdb matching, which missed private and CD4 specificities.

The V and J ends lost 5 bases and 0 bases respectively, with 12 bases between them. The germline V gene encodes CDR1 SNHLY and CDR2 FYNNEI. There are 15 residues in the CDR3. Individual cDNA molecules were tagged with unique molecular identifiers. Via MiXCR, TCRdb re-called the 5' RACE reads, giving one row per CDR3 protein. Here the sample spans about 83,000 distinct CDR3 sequences, over 12% being singletons. About this clonotype: Its matching antigen is unknown.

The sequenced material came from whole blood. V usage is TRBV2 and J usage is TRBJ2-3; possible D gene TRBD2, 7 bases. This TCR came from an adult who was a healthcare worker with PCR-confirmed SARS-CoV-2 infection or an uninfected control (not recorded which). The CDR3: CASSRGRGSTDTQYF. The DNA of the CDR3 is TGTGCCAGCAGTCGTGGGAGGGGGAGCACAGATACGCAGTATTTT. The full variable domain, in which reference TRBV2 and TRBJ2-3 provide the parts outside the CDR3, is EPEVTQTPSHQVTQMGQEVILRCVPISNHLYFYWYRQILGQKVEFLVSFYNNEISEKSEIFDDQFSVERPDGSNFTLKIRSTKLEDSAMYFCASSRGRGSTDTQYFGPGTRLTVL.